The 8 T cell receptor beta chains listed next were all sequenced from one sample in a study of blood T cell repertoires in COVID-19. The method was immunoSEQ multiplex PCR; TCRdb's version includes in-frame clones alone and lacks a portion of them. The top ten hold about 2% of the sample, which has about 270,000 clones, roughly 93% seen once. Sequencing was carried out using PBMCs or T cells enriched from blood (not recorded which). These receptors all come from a woman in her thirties or forties with acute COVID-19.

This clone was recorded a few times. The chain has TRBV13 and TRBJ2-7, with TRBD2 matching over 15 bases. Germline CDR1 reads PRHDT; CDR2 reads FYEKMQ (reference sequence). CDR3 length equals 18 residues. V trimming: 3 bases; J trimming: 0 bases; junction bases outside the gene matches: 6. CDR3 nucleotide sequence: TGTGCCAGCAGCTTGGGACTAGCGGGAGGCCTCCGCTCCTACGAGCAGTACTTC. Protein product: CASSLGLAGGLRSYEQYF.

The rearrangement uses TRBV7-2 and TRBJ2-2; 8 nucleotides agree with TRBD2. This CDR3 is 15 amino acids long. The trim removed 3 bases at V and 5 bases at J, leaving 5 bases unmatched. CDR1 and CDR2 (germline): SGHTA, FQGNSA. The CDR3: CASSLTSVVTGELFF. Here the CDR3 DNA reads TGTGCCAGCAGCTTGACTAGCGTAGTAACCGGGGAGCTGTTTTTT. Supplemented by reference TRBV7-2 and TRBJ2-2, the full variable domain reads GAGVSQSPSNKVTEKGKDVELRCDPISGHTALYWYRQSLGQGLEFLIYFQGNSAPDKSGLPSDRFSAERTGGSVSTLTIQRTQQEDSAVYLCASSLTSVVTGELFFGEGSRLTVL.

The V call is TRBV11-3, the J call TRBJ1-2, with D possibly matching TRBD1 (5 bases). Germline CDR1 is SGHNT and CDR2 is YENEEA. The CDR3 totals 13 residues. The V end lost 0 bases, the J end lost 6 bases, and 8 bases lay between the germline ends. CDR3 sequence: CASSLDPRDGYTF. DNA for the CDR3: TGTGCCAGCAGCTTAGATCCCAGGGATGGCTACACCTTC.

The genes are TRBV4-1 and TRBJ1-3, with D hard to call. This CDR3 spans 16 amino acids. Germline V gene sequence: CDR1 MGHRA, CDR2 YSYEKL. With 1 base removed from V and 0 bases from J, the gap between germline ends came to 10 bases. The CDR3 DNA sequence: TGCGCCAGCAGCCAAGGTTTGGGCGTCTCTGGAAACACCATATATTTT. It encodes CASSQGLGVSGNTIYF.

The V and J genes are TRBV5-1 and TRBJ2-5; D possibly corresponds to TRBD2 (6 bases). The CDR3 length is 15 residues. Germline V gene lookup returns CDR1 SGHRS and CDR2 YFSETQ. V was cut by 0 bases and J by 4 bases, with 13 bases left in between. CDR3 in DNA: TGCGCCAGCAGCTTGGTGGTCGGGAGTAGAGAGACCCAGTACTTC. It specifies CASSLVVGSRETQYF. Based on the CDR3 plus reference TRBV5-1 and TRBJ2-5, the full variable domain is KAGVTQTPRYLIKTRGQQVTLSCSPISGHRSVSWYQQTPGQGLQFLFEYFSETQRNKGNFPGRFSGRQFSNSRSEMNVSTLELGDSALYLCASSLVVGSRETQYFGPGTRLLVL.

This chain uses TRBV29-1 with TRBJ2-3, with 13 bases lining up with TRBD2. From germline, CDR1 is SQVTM and CDR2 ANQGSEA. CDR3 size: 16 residues. J was trimmed by 0 bases and V by 3 bases; bases with no gene match: 3. The CDR3 region has the DNA TGCAGCGTTGATGGGACTAGCGGGATGAGCACAGATACGCAGTATTTT. Protein product: CSVDGTSGMSTDTQYF.

V usage is TRBV3-1 (or the pseudogene TRBV3-2) and J usage is TRBJ2-4; 7 bases agree with TRBD1. CDR1 LGHDT and CDR2 YNNKEL come from the germline V gene (reference sequence). Trimming at V came to 2 bases and at J to 9 bases, leaving 7 bases not matched to a gene. The CDR3 sequence is 14 residues long. Here the CDR3 reads CASSQNTGAGIQYF. DNA for the CDR3: TGTGCCAGCAGCCAAAATACAGGGGCGGGCATTCAGTACTTC.

The rearrangement uses TRBV27 and TRBJ2-1, with D perhaps TRBD2 (6 bases). This CDR3 is 16 amino acids long. Germline V gives CDR1 MNHEY, CDR2 SMNVEV (reference sequence). The germline V and J ends were trimmed by 5 bases and 9 bases, with 23 bases remaining between them. Written as DNA, the CDR3 is TGTGCCAGCAGTGCTCAGGAGGGGCGGTACGGGGGTGAGCAGTTCTTC. This encodes CASSAQEGRYGGEQFF.